This is a list of T cell receptor beta chains from one sample in a study of tumor and adjacent non-tumor tissue in lung cancer. One entry per CDR3 protein, called by TCRdb with MiXCR from the multiplex PCR reads. The sample lists about 48,000 distinct CDR3 sequences; roughly 67% were seen once. The specimen was distant non-tumor lung tissue. The receptor set was obtained from a woman in her sixties or seventies with non-small cell lung cancer. Both conserved end residues are part of each CDR3. A D gene is named only where the DNA matches it firmly. Some rows mark clone size as missing; the rest say once, few, many or name a class of expanded clone.

v_call	clone_size	d_call	j_call	cdr3_nt	cdr3_aa
TRBV4-1	.	.	TRBJ2-3	TGCGCCAGCAGCCAAGAGGGAAGAAGAGATACGCACTATTTT	CASSQEGRRDTHYF
TRBV12-3/TRBV12-4	many	.	TRBJ1-6	TGTGCCAGCAGTATTTCGGGGCCTGGGAATTCACCCCTCCACTTT	CASSISGPGNSPLHF
TRBV6-2/TRBV6-3	.	.	TRBJ1-5	TGTACCAGCAAAGACGCGGGGTCGCCCCAGCATTTT	CTSKDAGSPQHF
TRBV20-1	.	.	TRBJ2-1	TGCAGTGCTAGCCTCAGCAATGAGCAGTCCTTC	CSASLSNEQSF
TRBV12-3/TRBV12-4	.	.	TRBJ2-1	TGTGCCAGCAACTCCAGGGTGGGTGCGTTCTTC	CASNSRVGAFF
TRBV28	many	.	TRBJ1-2	TGTGCCAGCAGAACCGGGACCCGGTATGGCTACACCTTC	CASRTGTRYGYTF
TRBV28	many	.	TRBJ2-3	TGTGCCAGCATGTCGGCAGACAAAGATACGCAGTATTTT	CASMSADKDTQYF
TRBV4-2	.	TRBD1	TRBJ2-1	TGTGCCAGCAGCCAAGCCGCAGGGGGCAGGGAGCAGTCCTTC	CASSQAAGGREQSF
TRBV2	.	TRBD2	TRBJ2-1	TGTGCCAGCAGACACCTGCTAGCGGGAGGGCCCGGTGAGCAGTTCTTC	CASRHLLAGGPGEQFF
TRBV28	.	.	TRBJ2-2	TGTGTCAGCAGGGACCGGGGGGCTATTTCCCCCGGGGAGCTGTTTTTT	CVSRDRGAISPGELFF
TRBV2	many	TRBD1	TRBJ1-1	TGTGCCAGCAGCCTCGGACAGGCTTTTGAAGCTTTCTTT	CASSLGQAFEAFF
TRBV29-1	.	TRBD2	TRBJ2-5	TGCATCACGCGACGGGGGGGCGGAGAGACCCAGTACTTC	CITRRGGGETQYF
TRBV6-1	.	.	TRBJ1-2	TGTGCCAGCAATGTAGGTCAGGGGTTCGGCTATGGCTACACCTTC	CASNVGQGFGYGYTF
TRBV29-1	.	.	TRBJ2-3	TGCAGCGTCGAGATGGGAGTGGTGACAGGTACGCAGTATTTT	CSVEMGVVTGTQYF
TRBV29-1	many	.	TRBJ2-3	TGCAGCCTAAAAGAGGGAAGCTCTTCTAGCACAGATACGCAGTATTTT	CSLKEGSSSSTDTQYF
TRBV29-1	many	.	TRBJ2-3	TGCAGCGCCGAGGCGCGGAGGGGAGGAGGAGATACGCAGTATTTT	CSAEARRGGGDTQYF
TRBV20-1	.	TRBD1	TRBJ1-5	TGCAGTGCTAGAGATGACAGGGGTGGGCGTAACAATCAGCCCCATCATTTT	CSARDDRGGRNNQPHHF
TRBV30	.	.	TRBJ2-7	TGTGCCTGGATTGGGGGGGCACAGGAGGACTACGAGCAGTACTTC	CAWIGGAQEDYEQYF
TRBV6-1	.	.	TRBJ2-3	TGTACCAGCAGTGTCAACCGGGAGAGGGTAGATACGCAGTATTTT	CTSSVNRERVDTQYF
TRBV11-2	.	TRBD2	TRBJ2-3	TGCGCCAGCAACTTCACTAGCGGTACCACAGATGCGCAGTATTTT	CASNFTSGTTDAQYF
TRBV4-1	.	TRBD1	TRBJ2-7	TGCGCCAGCAACCAGACGGGACAGGGAGACAAGCCGTACTTC	CASNQTGQGDKPYF
TRBV29-1	.	TRBD2	TRBJ2-1	TGCAGCGTTGACGATCCTAAGCGGGAGTTCGATGAGGAGTTCTTC	CSVDDPKREFDEEFF
TRBV11-1	.	.	TRBJ2-3	TGTGCCAGCAGCTTATTCCTCATGGGCACAGATACGCAGTATTTT	CASSLFLMGTDTQYF
TRBV6-5	.	TRBD1	TRBJ1-6	TGTGTCAGCAGGAAGACAGGGCGTGATTTACCCCTCCACTTT	CVSRKTGRDLPLHF